Listed below are T cell receptor beta chains from one sample, sequenced in a study of T cell responses to AZD1222 COVID-19 vaccine. Libraries were prepared by immunoSEQ multiplex PCR; TCRdb keeps only in-frame clonotypes and omits some of them. The sample yields 85,000 to 100,000 clones, approximately 83% seen once. The sequenced sample was peripheral blood, obtained on day 0 of AZD1222 vaccination. Source of these receptors: an adult in good health. CDR3s include the opening cysteine and the closing phenylalanine or tryptophan. D genes are given only for firm matches. Some rows mark clone size as missing; the rest say once, few, many or name a class of expanded clone.

d_call: TRBD2; clone_size: .; v_call: TRBV7-8; j_call: TRBJ2-2; cdr3_nt: TGTGCCAGCAGCCTCCGGAGCGGGAGGGATTACGGCGGGGAGCTGTTTTTT; cdr3_aa: CASSLRSGRDYGGELFF
d_call: .; clone_size: .; v_call: TRBV6-5; j_call: TRBJ2-7; cdr3_nt: TGTGCCAGCAACACCCTAGGGGGTGTCTCCTACGAGCAGTACTTC; cdr3_aa: CASNTLGGVSYEQYF
d_call: .; clone_size: .; v_call: TRBV5-6; j_call: TRBJ1-6; cdr3_nt: TGTGCCAGCAGCTCAAACAGGAATAATTCACCCCTCCACTTT; cdr3_aa: CASSSNRNNSPLHF
d_call: TRBD1; clone_size: .; v_call: TRBV7-9; j_call: TRBJ1-2; cdr3_nt: TGTGCCAGCAGCTTAGGCCAGGGGGGTTATGGCTACACCTTC; cdr3_aa: CASSLGQGGYGYTF
d_call: .; clone_size: .; v_call: TRBV5-6; j_call: TRBJ1-4; cdr3_nt: TGTGCCAGCAGCGCCTACCAGGGCGGAAAACTGTTTTTT; cdr3_aa: CASSAYQGGKLFF
d_call: .; clone_size: once; v_call: TRBV5-1; j_call: TRBJ1-1; cdr3_nt: TGCGCCAGCAGCGGAACAGGAACGAACACTGAAGCTTTCTTT; cdr3_aa: CASSGTGTNTEAFF
d_call: .; clone_size: .; v_call: TRBV28; j_call: TRBJ1-2; cdr3_nt: TGTGCCAGCACTTCCTCCCAGGGGTTCTATGGCTACACCTTC; cdr3_aa: CASTSSQGFYGYTF
d_call: TRBD1; clone_size: .; v_call: TRBV4-1; j_call: TRBJ1-4; cdr3_nt: TGCGCCAGCAGCGGGACAGGGACCCTCGGTGAAAAACTGTTTTTT; cdr3_aa: CASSGTGTLGEKLFF
d_call: .; clone_size: .; v_call: TRBV6-5; j_call: TRBJ2-3; cdr3_nt: TGTGCCAGCAGTCCCCGGGACACACGCACAGATACGCAGTATTTT; cdr3_aa: CASSPRDTRTDTQYF
d_call: TRBD1; clone_size: .; v_call: TRBV25-1; j_call: TRBJ2-7; cdr3_nt: TGTGCCAGCAGTGACCGGACAGGCCCGTACAAATCCTACGAGCAGTACTTC; cdr3_aa: CASSDRTGPYKSYEQYF
d_call: TRBD1; clone_size: .; v_call: TRBV27; j_call: TRBJ1-6; cdr3_nt: TGTGCCAGCAGGGAAGGGGACAGGGGCAAGTATAATTCACCCCTCCACTTT; cdr3_aa: CASREGDRGKYNSPLHF
d_call: .; clone_size: few; v_call: TRBV27; j_call: TRBJ1-5; cdr3_nt: TGTGCCAGCAGTTTTTCAGGGGCGGGTCAGCCCCAGCATTTT; cdr3_aa: CASSFSGAGQPQHF
d_call: .; clone_size: .; v_call: TRBV6-5; j_call: TRBJ1-2; cdr3_nt: TGTGCCAGCGCACGGGGGGCAAACTATGGCTACACCTTC; cdr3_aa: CASARGANYGYTF
d_call: .; clone_size: .; v_call: TRBV7-9; j_call: TRBJ1-4; cdr3_nt: TGTGCCAGCAGCCTGAGGGCGGAAAAACTGTTTTTT; cdr3_aa: CASSLRAEKLFF
d_call: TRBD1; clone_size: .; v_call: TRBV4-3; j_call: TRBJ1-4; cdr3_nt: TGCGCCAGCAGCCAAGAAGGCCGGGACAGGGTCATTTTT; cdr3_aa: CASSQEGRDRVIF
d_call: TRBD2; clone_size: .; v_call: TRBV10-3; j_call: TRBJ2-4; cdr3_nt: TGTGCCATCAGTGAGTCGACCTTGGCGGGGGGGCGAGACATTCAGTACTTC; cdr3_aa: CAISESTLAGGRDIQYF
d_call: TRBD1; clone_size: .; v_call: TRBV27; j_call: TRBJ1-1; cdr3_nt: TGTGCCAGCAGTTTTCAGGGGGGGAACACTGAAGCTTTCTTT; cdr3_aa: CASSFQGGNTEAFF
d_call: TRBD2; clone_size: .; v_call: TRBV6-1; j_call: TRBJ2-1; cdr3_nt: TGTGCCAGCAGTGATCGGGGGGTCGAAGACAATGAGCAGTTCTTC; cdr3_aa: CASSDRGVEDNEQFF
d_call: TRBD1; clone_size: .; v_call: TRBV4-3; j_call: TRBJ2-7; cdr3_nt: TGCGCCAGCAGCCAAGATCGGGACAGTTCCTACGAGCAGTACTTC; cdr3_aa: CASSQDRDSSYEQYF
d_call: .; clone_size: .; v_call: TRBV5-1; j_call: TRBJ1-4; cdr3_nt: TGCGCCAGCAGCTTGTTCCGGGGGCCTAATGAAAAACTGTTTTTT; cdr3_aa: CASSLFRGPNEKLFF
d_call: .; clone_size: .; v_call: TRBV5-4; j_call: TRBJ2-7; cdr3_nt: TGTGCCAGCAGCCGGGACGGGTCCTACGAGCAGTACTTC; cdr3_aa: CASSRDGSYEQYF
d_call: TRBD1; clone_size: .; v_call: TRBV5-1; j_call: TRBJ2-5; cdr3_nt: TGCGCCAGCAGCCAACACGGACAGGGGAAACGACTACCTGAGACCCAGTACTTC; cdr3_aa: CASSQHGQGKRLPETQYF
d_call: TRBD1; clone_size: .; v_call: TRBV11-3; j_call: TRBJ1-1; cdr3_nt: TGTGCCAGCAGCCCGGACAGGGCCCGTGACACTGAAGCTTTCTTT; cdr3_aa: CASSPDRARDTEAFF
d_call: TRBD2; clone_size: .; v_call: TRBV27; j_call: TRBJ2-5; cdr3_nt: TGTGCCAGCAGTCTAAGACTAGCGGGGGCTCAAGAGACCCAGTACTTC; cdr3_aa: CASSLRLAGAQETQYF
d_call: TRBD2; clone_size: .; v_call: TRBV9; j_call: TRBJ2-7; cdr3_nt: TGTGCCAGCAGCTCGGTACCGGGACTAAATATATACGAGCAGTACTTC; cdr3_aa: CASSSVPGLNIYEQYF
d_call: .; clone_size: .; v_call: TRBV6-5; j_call: TRBJ1-1; cdr3_nt: TGTGCCAGCAGAAAAGAGAGGGGGAACACTGAAGCTTTCTTT; cdr3_aa: CASRKERGNTEAFF
d_call: .; clone_size: few; v_call: TRBV6-1; j_call: TRBJ2-1; cdr3_nt: TGTGCCAGCAGTGAACTGGCCCCCCAGACCCCTATGTTCTTC; cdr3_aa: CASSELAPQTPMFF
d_call: .; clone_size: once; v_call: TRBV5-1; j_call: TRBJ1-1; cdr3_nt: TGCGCCAGCAGCCGGGACGGCCTTCAGGGGACTGAAGCTTTCTTT; cdr3_aa: CASSRDGLQGTEAFF
d_call: TRBD1; clone_size: .; v_call: TRBV6-1; j_call: TRBJ1-1; cdr3_nt: TGTGCCAGCAGTGTATATGACAGGGGGCGCGATAAGGACGCTGAAGCTTTCTTT; cdr3_aa: CASSVYDRGRDKDAEAFF
d_call: .; clone_size: .; v_call: TRBV7-9; j_call: TRBJ1-1; cdr3_nt: TGTGCCAGCAGCCCAGATACCGGTGGCATTAACACTGAAGCTTTCTTT; cdr3_aa: CASSPDTGGINTEAFF
d_call: .; clone_size: .; v_call: TRBV9; j_call: TRBJ2-7; cdr3_nt: TGTGCCAGCAGCCCGGGAGCTTTCGGCTCCTACGAGCAGTACTTC; cdr3_aa: CASSPGAFGSYEQYF
d_call: .; clone_size: .; v_call: TRBV4-3; j_call: TRBJ1-5; cdr3_nt: TGCGCCAGCAGCCAGGGGAGGGGCAATCAGCCCCAGCATTTT; cdr3_aa: CASSQGRGNQPQHF
d_call: TRBD2; clone_size: .; v_call: TRBV4-2; j_call: TRBJ2-1; cdr3_nt: TGTGCCAGCAGCCAAGGGCTAGCGGGTTACAATGAGCAGTTCTTC; cdr3_aa: CASSQGLAGYNEQFF
d_call: .; clone_size: few; v_call: TRBV3-1/TRBV3-2; j_call: TRBJ1-6; cdr3_nt: TGTGCCAGCAGCCAGGTCCCCCAAGGGAATTCACCCCTCCACTTT; cdr3_aa: CASSQVPQGNSPLHF
d_call: .; clone_size: .; v_call: TRBV15; j_call: TRBJ1-2; cdr3_nt: TGTGCCACCAGCCGGAGTGCTAACTATGGCTACACCTTC; cdr3_aa: CATSRSANYGYTF
d_call: .; clone_size: .; v_call: TRBV2; j_call: TRBJ1-1; cdr3_nt: TGTGCCAGCAGTGAACAAGGGGTGGACAGCAACACTGAAGCTTTCTTT; cdr3_aa: CASSEQGVDSNTEAFF
d_call: .; clone_size: many; v_call: TRBV3-1/TRBV3-2; j_call: TRBJ2-2; cdr3_nt: TGTGCCAGCAGTACCACTACAAGTGGTGGCACCGGGGAGCTGTTTTTT; cdr3_aa: CASSTTTSGGTGELFF